The rows below give T cell receptor beta chains drawn from one sample of a study of T-cell memory formation after mild COVID-19. Via MiXCR, TCRdb re-called the 5' RACE reads, giving one row per CDR3 protein. The data show around 340,000 distinct CDR3 sequences, approximately 16% seen once. The sample consisted of PBMCs or a T cell subset sorted from them (not recorded which). The receptors stem from a man aged 18 to 30 who had mild COVID-19 (a few samples of this study predate the infection). Cell type and time point are not known. Each CDR3 is given with its conserved first and last residue. Fields, in order: D gene, J gene, clone size, V gene, CDR3 DNA, CDR3 protein. D genes are given only for firm matches. Rows may omit the clone size; those that give it use once, few, many or a size class.

D gene: .
J gene: TRBJ2-2
clone size: few
V gene: TRBV7-3
CDR3 DNA: TGTGCCAGCAGCTCAACAGGGTACACCGGGGAGCTGTTTTTT
CDR3 protein: CASSSTGYTGELFF

D gene: .
J gene: TRBJ1-2
clone size: many
V gene: TRBV12-3/TRBV12-4
CDR3 DNA: TGTGCCAGCAGTTTACGGGGGCTTGGCTACACCTTC
CDR3 protein: CASSLRGLGYTF

D gene: TRBD1
J gene: TRBJ2-3
clone size: few
V gene: TRBV12-3/TRBV12-4
CDR3 DNA: TGTGCCAGCACCCAATCGGGGACAGGCCGCACAGATACGCAGTATTTT
CDR3 protein: CASTQSGTGRTDTQYF

D gene: TRBD1
J gene: TRBJ2-5
clone size: many
V gene: TRBV5-1
CDR3 DNA: TGCGCCAGCAGCCAACTCGGGACAGGGCAAGAGACCCAGTACTTC
CDR3 protein: CASSQLGTGQETQYF

D gene: TRBD2
J gene: TRBJ2-5
clone size: .
V gene: TRBV12-3/TRBV12-4
CDR3 DNA: TGTGCCAGCAGCCTAACTCCGACTCGGCGGGGGGGGACCCAGTACTTC
CDR3 protein: CASSLTPTRRGGTQYF

D gene: TRBD2
J gene: TRBJ2-3
clone size: few
V gene: TRBV4-2
CDR3 DNA: TGTGCCAGCAGTCCACGGGAGGTAGCGGGGGGCACAGATACGCAGTATTTT
CDR3 protein: CASSPREVAGGTDTQYF

D gene: TRBD1
J gene: TRBJ1-5
clone size: many
V gene: TRBV7-8
CDR3 DNA: TGTGCCAGCAGCTTGACAGGGAATCAGCCCCAGCATTTT
CDR3 protein: CASSLTGNQPQHF

D gene: .
J gene: TRBJ2-5
clone size: few
V gene: TRBV20-1
CDR3 DNA: TGCAGTGCTAGACCCCACAGCCAAGAGACCCAGTACTTC
CDR3 protein: CSARPHSQETQYF

D gene: .
J gene: TRBJ1-6
clone size: .
V gene: TRBV5-6
CDR3 DNA: TGTGCCAGCAGCCTTAAGGGCTGGTCACCCCTCCACTTT
CDR3 protein: CASSLKGWSPLHF

D gene: .
J gene: TRBJ2-1
clone size: few
V gene: TRBV13
CDR3 DNA: TGTGCCAGCAGCCGTTCTAGGATTGAGCAGTTCTTC
CDR3 protein: CASSRSRIEQFF

D gene: TRBD1
J gene: TRBJ1-2
clone size: few
V gene: TRBV3-1
CDR3 DNA: TGTGCCAGCAGCCAGACTCAGACAGGGGGATTGGGCTACACCTTC
CDR3 protein: CASSQTQTGGLGYTF

D gene: .
J gene: TRBJ2-3
clone size: .
V gene: TRBV7-3
CDR3 DNA: TGTGCCAGCAGCTTCGGAGGGGGGGAAGATACGCAGTATTTT
CDR3 protein: CASSFGGGEDTQYF

D gene: .
J gene: TRBJ2-7
clone size: few
V gene: TRBV20-1
CDR3 DNA: TGCAGTGCTAGAGTCCCAGAAGAGACGGACTACGAGCAGTACTTC
CDR3 protein: CSARVPEETDYEQYF

D gene: TRBD2
J gene: TRBJ2-1
clone size: many
V gene: TRBV9
CDR3 DNA: TGTGCCAGCAGCGTTGGCGGGGGAGACAATGAGCAGTTCTTC
CDR3 protein: CASSVGGGDNEQFF

D gene: .
J gene: TRBJ2-2
clone size: .
V gene: TRBV7-6
CDR3 DNA: TGTGCCAGCAGCTTAGCTCGACAGGCGAACACCGGGGAGCTGTTTTTT
CDR3 protein: CASSLARQANTGELFF

D gene: TRBD2
J gene: TRBJ2-3
clone size: few
V gene: TRBV11-2
CDR3 DNA: TGTGCCAGCAGCAAACCCGTACTAGCGAAAGGGGATACGCAGTATTTT
CDR3 protein: CASSKPVLAKGDTQYF

D gene: .
J gene: TRBJ1-2
clone size: few
V gene: TRBV7-8
CDR3 DNA: TGTGCCAGCAGCTTAAGTTCGGGCAGGACTAACTATGGCTACACCTTC
CDR3 protein: CASSLSSGRTNYGYTF

D gene: .
J gene: TRBJ1-5
clone size: .
V gene: TRBV19
CDR3 DNA: TGTGCCAGTAGTACCCCTCCTAATCAGCCCCAGCATTTT
CDR3 protein: CASSTPPNQPQHF

D gene: .
J gene: TRBJ2-3
clone size: .
V gene: TRBV7-2
CDR3 DNA: TGTGCCAGCAGCTTAGCCGACGTGGGGAATACGCAGTATTTT
CDR3 protein: CASSLADVGNTQYF

D gene: TRBD1
J gene: TRBJ2-5
clone size: .
V gene: TRBV5-4
CDR3 DNA: TGTGCCAGCAGCAAGACAGGGGAGTACCAAGAGACCCAGTACTTC
CDR3 protein: CASSKTGEYQETQYF

D gene: .
J gene: TRBJ2-3
clone size: few
V gene: TRBV12-3/TRBV12-4
CDR3 DNA: TGTGCCAGCACCAACAGGGAAACGCAGTATTTT
CDR3 protein: CASTNRETQYF

D gene: TRBD1
J gene: TRBJ2-5
clone size: .
V gene: TRBV4-3
CDR3 DNA: TGCGCCAGCAGCCAAGCACAGGGGGTCGGGGAGACCCAGTACTTC
CDR3 protein: CASSQAQGVGETQYF

D gene: .
J gene: TRBJ2-3
clone size: once
V gene: TRBV5-1
CDR3 DNA: TGCGCCAGCAGCTTGGAAGGGCATACGCAGTATTTT
CDR3 protein: CASSLEGHTQYF

D gene: .
J gene: TRBJ2-3
clone size: .
V gene: TRBV12-3/TRBV12-4
CDR3 DNA: TGTGCCAGCAGTTCCGGTCGAATCGGCACAGATACGCAGTATTTT
CDR3 protein: CASSSGRIGTDTQYF

D gene: TRBD1
J gene: TRBJ1-2
clone size: .
V gene: TRBV5-1
CDR3 DNA: TGCGCCAGCAGCTTGGAACAGGGGAGAGGCTACACCTTC
CDR3 protein: CASSLEQGRGYTF

D gene: .
J gene: TRBJ2-5
clone size: few
V gene: TRBV12-3/TRBV12-4
CDR3 DNA: TGTGCCAGCAGCCAACAGGGTCCGCAGACCCAGTACTTC
CDR3 protein: CASSQQGPQTQYF

D gene: .
J gene: TRBJ2-1
clone size: few
V gene: TRBV6-6
CDR3 DNA: TGTGCCAGCAGCCCGGCCGGAGGGGAGCAGTTCTTC
CDR3 protein: CASSPAGGEQFF

D gene: .
J gene: TRBJ2-3
clone size: .
V gene: TRBV28
CDR3 DNA: TGTGCCAGCAGTTTCGAATCAGGGGGAGGTACAGATACGCAGTATTTT
CDR3 protein: CASSFESGGGTDTQYF

D gene: TRBD1
J gene: TRBJ1-6
clone size: .
V gene: TRBV18
CDR3 DNA: TGTGCCAGCTCACCGAGGGACAGGGTGAATTCACCCCTCCACTTT
CDR3 protein: CASSPRDRVNSPLHF

D gene: TRBD1
J gene: TRBJ1-5
clone size: .
V gene: TRBV27
CDR3 DNA: TGTGCCAGCAGTCATACCCGACAGGGAGTTCAGCCCCAGCATTTT
CDR3 protein: CASSHTRQGVQPQHF

D gene: .
J gene: TRBJ1-1
clone size: many
V gene: TRBV12-3/TRBV12-4
CDR3 DNA: TGTGCCAGCAGCTTAGCAGTGAACACTGAAGCTTTCTTT
CDR3 protein: CASSLAVNTEAFF

D gene: .
J gene: TRBJ2-1
clone size: .
V gene: TRBV7-9
CDR3 DNA: TGTGCCAGCAGCTTATTAAGTGAGGTCAATGAGCAGTTCTTC
CDR3 protein: CASSLLSEVNEQFF

D gene: TRBD1
J gene: TRBJ2-1
clone size: few
V gene: TRBV20-1
CDR3 DNA: TGCAGTGCTATTATGCGACAGGGTAGATCCTACAATGAGCAGTTCTTC
CDR3 protein: CSAIMRQGRSYNEQFF

D gene: .
J gene: TRBJ2-5
clone size: many
V gene: TRBV6-6
CDR3 DNA: TGTGCCAGCAGTTACAGGGGGCGGGGGCAAGAGACCCAGTACTTC
CDR3 protein: CASSYRGRGQETQYF

D gene: .
J gene: TRBJ1-1
clone size: .
V gene: TRBV6-1
CDR3 DNA: TGTGCCAGCAGTGTGCAGGGCGGAATATACACTGAAGCTTTCTTT
CDR3 protein: CASSVQGGIYTEAFF

D gene: .
J gene: TRBJ1-2
clone size: .
V gene: TRBV20-1
CDR3 DNA: TGCAGTGCTAGTCAGTCGACCTATGGCTACACCTTC
CDR3 protein: CSASQSTYGYTF